This record looks at one T cell receptor beta chain sequence and its context. These data are taken from a study of blood T cell repertoires in COVID-19. Study background: Sites in the United States, Italy and Spain provided acute and convalescent COVID-19 samples. The analysed material was cDNA or gDNA that came from T cells, B-cell-depleted T cells, or PBMCs.

V was clipped by 4 bases and J by 3 bases, with 15 bases between them. Per germline, CDR1 MGHRA and CDR2 YSYEKL. CDR3 length equals 15 residues. Per the original data handling: The authors estimated nucleated cell counts from reference gene primer amplification. Measured with immunoSEQ multiplex PCR; TCRdb has only the in-frame clones, and not every one. V, J and clone size reflect that table, while D and trimming were determined from the DNA. The sample lists roughly 77,000 clones; about three quarters were seen once. This TCR derives from a human donor in a cohort sampled during active COVID-19. The sample taken for sequencing was peripheral blood. The rearrangement joins TRBV4-1 to TRBJ1-2; D is unclear. The CDR3 protein is CASSLSGGVDYGYTF. In nucleotides, the CDR3 is TGCGCCAGCAGCCTTAGTGGCGGGGTCGACTATGGCTACACCTTC.